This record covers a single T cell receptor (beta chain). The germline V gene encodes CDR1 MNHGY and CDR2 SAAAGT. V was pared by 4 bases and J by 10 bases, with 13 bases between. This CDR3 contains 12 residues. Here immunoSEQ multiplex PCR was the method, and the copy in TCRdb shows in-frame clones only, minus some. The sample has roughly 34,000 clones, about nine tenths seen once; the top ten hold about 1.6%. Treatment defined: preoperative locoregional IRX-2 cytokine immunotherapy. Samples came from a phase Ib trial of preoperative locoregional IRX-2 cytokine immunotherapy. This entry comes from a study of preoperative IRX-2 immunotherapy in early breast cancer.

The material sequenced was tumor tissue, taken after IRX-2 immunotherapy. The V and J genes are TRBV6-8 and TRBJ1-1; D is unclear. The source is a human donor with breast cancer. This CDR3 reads CASSSSNRVAFF. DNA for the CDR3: TGTGCCAGCAGTTCATCAAACCGTGTAGCTTTCTTT.